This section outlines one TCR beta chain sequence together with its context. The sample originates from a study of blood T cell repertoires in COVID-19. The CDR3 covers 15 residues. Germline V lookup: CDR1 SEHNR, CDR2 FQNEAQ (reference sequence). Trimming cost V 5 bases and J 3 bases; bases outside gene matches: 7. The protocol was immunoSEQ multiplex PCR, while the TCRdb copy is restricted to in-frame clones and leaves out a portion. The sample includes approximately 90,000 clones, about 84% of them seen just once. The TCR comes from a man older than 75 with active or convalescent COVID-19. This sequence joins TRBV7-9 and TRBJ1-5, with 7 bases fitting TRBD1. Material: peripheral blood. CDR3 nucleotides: TGTGCCAGCAGCAGCAACAGGGGTTACAATCAGCCCCAGCATTTT. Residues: CASSSNRGYNQPQHF.